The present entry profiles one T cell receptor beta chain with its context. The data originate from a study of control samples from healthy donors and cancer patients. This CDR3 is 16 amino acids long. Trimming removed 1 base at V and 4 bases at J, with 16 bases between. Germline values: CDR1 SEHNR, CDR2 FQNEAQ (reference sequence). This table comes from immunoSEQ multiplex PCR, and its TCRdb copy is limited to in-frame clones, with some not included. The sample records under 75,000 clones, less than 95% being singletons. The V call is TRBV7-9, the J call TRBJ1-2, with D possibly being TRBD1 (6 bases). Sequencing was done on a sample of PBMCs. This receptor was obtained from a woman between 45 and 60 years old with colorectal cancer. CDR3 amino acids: CASSLVLGGAFYGYTF. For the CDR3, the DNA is TGTGCCAGCAGCTTAGTTTTGGGGGGCGCGTTCTATGGCTACACCTTC. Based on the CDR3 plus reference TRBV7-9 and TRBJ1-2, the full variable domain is DTGVSQNPRHKITKRGQNVTFRCDPISEHNRLYWYRQTLGQGPEFLTYFQNEAQLEKSRLLSDRFSAERPKGSFSTLEIQRTEQGDSAMYLCASSLVLGGAFYGYTFGSGTRLTVV.